This TCR beta chain was sequenced for a study of T-cell reconstitution after alpha-beta-depleted transplantation in children. CDR3 length: 16 residues. V lost 5 bases to trimming and J lost 1 base, with 14 bases between them. From germline, CDR1 is MNHEY and CDR2 SMNVEV (reference sequence). The TCRbeta library incorporated unique molecular identifiers. TCRdb re-derived calls from the PCR reads in MiXCR, one entry per CDR3 protein. The sample yields roughly 190,000 distinct CDR3 sequences, less than 15% seen once. This clonotype appeared many times. This TCR derives from a human donor who donated a stem cell graft to a child with acute lymphoblastic leukemia. The V call is TRBV27, the J call TRBJ2-2; maybe TRBD2 (5 bases). The sequencing here drew on PBMCs from the stem cell graft donor, taken from the stem cell graft. The CDR3 sequence: CASSPTGRENTGELFF. In nucleotides, the CDR3 is TGTGCCAGCAGTCCCACGGGCCGGGAGAACACCGGGGAGCTGTTTTTT.